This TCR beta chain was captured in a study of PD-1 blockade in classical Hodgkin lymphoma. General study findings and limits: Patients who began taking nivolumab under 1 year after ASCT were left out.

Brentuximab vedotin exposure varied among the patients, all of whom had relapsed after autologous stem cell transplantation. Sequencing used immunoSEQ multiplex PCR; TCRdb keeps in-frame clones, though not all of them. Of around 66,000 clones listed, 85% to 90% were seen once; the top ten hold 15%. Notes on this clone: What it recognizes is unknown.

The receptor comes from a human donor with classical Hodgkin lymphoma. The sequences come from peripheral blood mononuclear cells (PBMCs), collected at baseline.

In DNA form, the CDR3 reads TGTGCCACTAGGATACAGGGCCACGGCTACACCTTC. Its protein is CATRIQGHGYTF. The chain recombines TRBV11-2 with TRBJ1-2, with TRBD1 as a possible D gene (6 bases). The CDR3 contains 12 residues. Trimming removed 10 bases from V and 8 bases from J, with 17 bases in between. The germline CDR1 and CDR2 sequences are SGHAT and FQNNGV.